This T cell receptor beta chain was sequenced for a study of beta chain features in type 1 diabetes. Study-level information: Sorted cells, approximately 110 million in number, were examined across all samples. Overall study results and limits: Researchers caution that PCR might favor shorter templates, equally among patients and controls. Among type 1 diabetes patients, VDJ junctions had fewer insertions and more deletions.

One heparinised blood draw averaging around 0.12 L was given by each donor. V lost 6 bases to trimming and J lost 3 bases; unmatched junction nucleotides: 3. Germline CDR1 and CDR2: SGHRS and YFSETQ. The length of the CDR3 is 14 residues. Comment on this clone: The antigen remains unidentified.

Isolated RNA was reverse transcribed in full, so expressed TCRB transcripts were sequenced. Assay: immunoSEQ multiplex PCR; the TCRdb copy retains only in-frame clones and omits some. The data hold about 140,000 clones, with 9% to 10% observed a single time. This TCR derives from a woman in her 40s in good health. Specimen: central memory CD4+ T cells from blood. The rearrangement uses TRBV5-1 and TRBJ2-2; TRBD1 aligns across 9 bases. The CDR3 loop is CASNRQGDTGELFF. As DNA, the CDR3 is TGCGCCAGCAATCGACAGGGGGACACCGGGGAGCTGTTTTTT.